Below, 5 T cell receptor beta chains from the same sample are listed, as sequenced in a study of T cell responses to AZD1222 COVID-19 vaccine. The table came from immunoSEQ multiplex PCR; TCRdb's copy has only in-frame clones and leaves some out. The sample records roughly 160,000 clones, 87% being singletons. The sample was peripheral blood, taken 28 days after the second AZD1222 dose. The origin of the receptors is an adult who received the AZD1222 COVID-19 vaccine.

This chain joins TRBV7-2 and TRBJ2-3; 12 bases agree with TRBD2. The V gene end was trimmed by 5 bases and the J gene end by 7 bases; junction bases not matched to a gene: 7. Germline V lookup: CDR1 SGHTA, CDR2 FQGNSA. The CDR3 extends over 15 amino acids. The CDR3 region has the DNA TGTGCCAGCAGCCCCCGGCTAGCGGGGGGGAATACGCAGTATTTT. Protein sequence: CASSPRLAGGNTQYF.

The chain couples TRBV28 to TRBJ2-7; TRBD2 is a possible D gene (5 bases). This CDR3 has 11 amino acids. The V gene's germline CDR1 is MDHEN and CDR2 SYDVKM. The V and J ends lost 5 bases and 4 bases respectively, with 6 bases between them. Here the CDR3 DNA reads TGTGCCAGCAGTCGCGGGTACGAGCAGTACTTC. Translation: CASSRGYEQYF.

The chain uses TRBV27 and TRBJ1-3; D not resolved. The germline V gene encodes CDR1 MNHEY and CDR2 SMNVEV (reference sequence). The CDR3 spans 14 residues. The V and J ends lost 0 bases and 9 bases respectively, with 12 bases between them. The CDR3 region is CASSLSRGSGTIYF. CDR3 bases: TGTGCCAGCAGTTTATCTCGCGGGTCGGGCACCATATATTTT.

The genes are TRBV5-4 and TRBJ2-5, with a possible D match to TRBD2 (7 bases). The CDR3 has 14 amino acids. CDR1 is SGHNT, CDR2 YYREEE, per germline (reference sequence). V was shortened by 2 bases and J by 1 base, with 9 bases between the two germline ends. As DNA, the CDR3 is TGTGCCAGCAGCTTCGGGGGGCCCCAAGAGACCCAGTACTTC. Translation gives CASSFGGPQETQYF. Supplemented by reference TRBV5-4 and TRBJ2-5, the full variable domain reads ETGVTQSPTHLIKTRGQQVTLRCSSQSGHNTVSWYQQALGQGPQFIFQYYREEENGRGNFPPRFSGLQFPNYSSELNVNALELDDSALYLCASSFGGPQETQYFGPGTRLLVL.

This clone was recorded a few times. DNA of the CDR3: TGTGCCAGCAGCTTGGACCAGGATCCACCCCTCCACTTT. Translating it yields CASSLDQDPPLHF. The chain couples TRBV5-4 to TRBJ1-6; no clear D gene. CDR3 length: 13 residues. Trimming took off 0 bases at V and 11 bases at J, with 9 bases between the two ends. Germline-derived CDR1 and CDR2 are SGHNT and YYREEE (reference sequence).